This T cell receptor (beta chain) stems from a study of T-cell reconstitution after alpha-beta-depleted transplantation in children. This clonotype was observed a handful of times. There are 14 residues in the CDR3. From germline, CDR1 is LNHNV and CDR2 YYDKDF (reference sequence). The germline V and J ends were trimmed by 0 bases and 5 bases, with 8 bases remaining between them. The library targeted TCRbeta and was prepared with unique molecular identifiers. TCRdb reanalysed the PCR reads using MiXCR and keeps one entry per CDR3 protein. The data show approximately 400,000 distinct CDR3 sequences, about 11% seen once.

V usage is TRBV15 and J usage is TRBJ2-1, with D tentatively TRBD2 (5 bases). This clonotype was sampled from a human donor who donated a stem cell graft to a child with acute myeloid leukemia. Sequencing was performed on PBMCs from the stem cell graft donor, taken from the stem cell graft. The CDR3 reads CATSRDDGDNEQFF. The CDR3 DNA sequence: TGTGCCACCAGCAGAGACGACGGGGACAATGAGCAGTTCTTC. The full variable domain, its missing parts supplied by reference TRBV15 and TRBJ2-1, is DAMVIQNPRYQVTQFGKPVTLSCSQTLNHNVMYWYQQKSSQAPKLLFHYYDKDFNNEADTPDNFQSRRPNTSFCFLDIRSPGLGDTAMYLCATSRDDGDNEQFFGPGTRLTVL.